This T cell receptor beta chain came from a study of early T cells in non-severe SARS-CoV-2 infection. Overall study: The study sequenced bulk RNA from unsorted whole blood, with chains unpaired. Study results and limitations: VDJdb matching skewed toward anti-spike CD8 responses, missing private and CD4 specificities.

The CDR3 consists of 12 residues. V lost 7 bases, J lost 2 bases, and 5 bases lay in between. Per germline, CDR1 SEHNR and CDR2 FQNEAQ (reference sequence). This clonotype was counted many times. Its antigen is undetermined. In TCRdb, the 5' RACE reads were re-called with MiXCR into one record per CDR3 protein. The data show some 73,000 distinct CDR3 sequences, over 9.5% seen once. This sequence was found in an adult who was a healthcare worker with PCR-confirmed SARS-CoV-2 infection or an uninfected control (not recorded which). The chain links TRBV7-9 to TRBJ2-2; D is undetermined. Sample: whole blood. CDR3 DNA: TGTGCCAGCACAGTTAACACCGGGGAGCTGTTTTTT. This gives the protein CASTVNTGELFF.